Below are 27 T cell receptor beta chains sequenced from a single sample in a study of T cell responses to AZD1222 COVID-19 vaccine. TCRdb keeps only in-frame clones here, not all; method: immunoSEQ multiplex PCR. The sample consists of about 88,000 clones, 92% of them appearing once. Sequenced material: peripheral blood, taken on day 0 of AZD1222 vaccination. These receptors came from an adult in good health.

This sequence joins TRBV28 and TRBJ1-1; D uncertain. The CDR3 is 14 residues long. CDR1 MDHEN and CDR2 SYDVKM come from the germline V gene. Trimming cost V 3 bases and J 1 base, with 9 bases left between them. The CDR3 sequence: CASSFPVRNTEAFF. The CDR3 DNA follows: TGTGCCAGCAGTTTTCCGGTCAGGAACACTGAAGCTTTCTTT.

V is TRBV18 and J is TRBJ1-5, with a possible D match to TRBD1 (6 bases). The CDR3 totals 15 residues. Germline CDR1 is KGHSH and CDR2 is LQKENI. Trimming took 4 bases from V and 2 from J, leaving 12 bases between them. The CDR3 coding sequence is TGTGCCAGCTCACGGGGGGCACGCGGCAATCAGCCCCAGCATTTT. It translates to CASSRGARGNQPQHF.

The chain links TRBV16 to TRBJ2-3; D assignment may be TRBD1 or TRBD2 (5 bases each). The length of the CDR3 is 13 residues. Trimming removed 0 bases from V and 10 bases from J, with 11 bases in between. Per the germline V gene, CDR1 is KGHSY and CDR2 is FQNENV. The CDR3 reads CASSQSGEGAQYF. In nucleotides, the CDR3 is TGTGCCAGCAGCCAATCGGGGGAAGGTGCGCAGTATTTT. The full variable domain, with the rest looked up from reference TRBV16 and TRBJ2-3, is GEEVAQTPKHLVRGEGQKAKLYCAPIKGHSYVFWYQQVLKNEFKFLISFQNENVFDETGMPKERFSAKCLPNSPCSLEIQATKLEDSAVYFCASSQSGEGAQYFGPGTRLTVL.

The rearrangement uses TRBV6-5 and TRBJ2-3; TRBD2 agrees at 14 bases. J lost 9 bases, V lost 4 bases, and 9 bases had no gene match. CDR1 and CDR2 (germline): MNHEY, SVGAGI. This CDR3 region has 16 residues. CDR3 in DNA: TGTGCCAGCAGTTTCCGACTAGCGGGGGGGAGGGGCACGCAGTATTTT. Translation gives CASSFRLAGGRGTQYF.

This clone was recorded once. This rearrangement joins TRBV28 to TRBJ1-2; TRBD1 aligns across 12 bases. The length of the CDR3 is 16 residues. V gave up 3 bases and J gave up 8 bases; unmatched junction bases: 10. The germline gives CDR1 MDHEN, CDR2 SYDVKM. CDR3 amino acids: CASSFPGQGASRGYTF. The CDR3 DNA is TGTGCCAGCAGTTTTCCGGGACAGGGGGCTTCTCGAGGCTACACCTTC.

This chain connects TRBV30 to TRBJ2-1; 10 bases agree with TRBD2. The trim removed 0 bases at V and 9 bases at J, leaving 5 bases unmatched. The germline CDR1 and CDR2 sequences are GTSNPN and SVGIG (reference sequence). The CDR3 runs 14 residues. CDR3 loop: CAWSVGLAGGEQFF. CDR3 coding DNA: TGTGCCTGGAGTGTTGGCTTAGCGGGAGGTGAGCAGTTCTTC. The variable domain in full, completed from reference TRBV30 and TRBJ2-1, reads SQTIHQWPATLVQPVGSPLSLECTVEGTSNPNLYWYRQAAGRGLQLLFYSVGIGQISSEVPQNLSASRPQDRQFILSSKKLLLSDSGFYLCAWSVGLAGGEQFFGPGTRLTVL.

This rearrangement joins TRBV3-1 (or the pseudogene TRBV3-2) to TRBJ1-2, with a possible D match to TRBD1 (6 bases). Looked up from germline, CDR1 is LGHDT and CDR2 is YNNKEL (reference sequence). The V gene lost 6 bases and the J gene lost 4 bases, with 9 bases spanning the gap. The CDR3 covers 12 residues. The CDR3 DNA follows: TGTGCCAGCAGTCAGGACAGCTATGGCTACACCTTC. This codes for CASSQDSYGYTF.

The rearrangement links TRBV11-3 to TRBJ1-1; D is undetermined. Trimming removed 1 base from V and 0 bases from J, with 3 bases in between. Germline V gene sequence: CDR1 SGHNT, CDR2 YENEEA. The CDR3 sequence is 13 residues long. The DNA for the CDR3 is TGTGCCAGCAGCTTAGCCCTGAACACTGAAGCTTTCTTT. Translated, it gives CASSLALNTEAFF. Full variable domain (rest looked up from reference TRBV11-3 and TRBJ1-1): EAGVVQSPRYKIIEKKQPVAFWCNPISGHNTLYWYLQNLGQGPELLIRYENEEAVDDSQLPKDRFSAERLKGVDSTLKIQPAELGDSAVYLCASSLALNTEAFFGQGTRLTVV.

This chain uses TRBV28 with TRBJ2-7, with D perhaps matching TRBD1 or TRBD2 (5 bases each). Trimming pared 5 bases from V and 3 bases from J, leaving 17 bases between. The CDR3 spans 15 residues. The germline gives CDR1 MDHEN, CDR2 SYDVKM. CDR3 sequence reads: CASSPLSGTDYEQYF. The CDR3 DNA reads TGTGCCAGCAGTCCCTTGAGTGGGACCGACTACGAGCAGTACTTC.

This rearrangement joins TRBV15 to TRBJ1-1, with D uncertain. This CDR3 comprises 12 residues. V gave up 3 bases and J gave up 3 bases, with 5 bases separating them. Germline V gene data show CDR1 as LNHNV and CDR2 as YYDKDF (reference sequence). CDR3 coding DNA: TGTGCCACCAGCAGTCCCGACACTGAAGCTTTCTTT. As protein: CATSSPDTEAFF.

The chain joins TRBV20-1 to TRBJ2-7; maybe TRBD1 (5 bases). Germline assignment: CDR1 DFQATT and CDR2 SNEGSKA (reference sequence). V was shortened by 3 bases and J by 2 bases, with 11 bases between the two germline ends. This CDR3 has 13 amino acids. CDR3 amino acids: CSASYRGTYEQYF. The CDR3 DNA sequence: TGCAGTGCTAGTTATAGGGGCACCTACGAGCAGTACTTC.

CDR3 amino acids: CASSLGPGGAYNEQFF. DNA of the CDR3: TGCGCCAGCAGCTTGGGGCCCGGGGGTGCCTACAATGAGCAGTTCTTC. The chain carries TRBV5-1 and TRBJ2-1; TRBD2 might be the D (6 bases). V was cut by 0 bases and J by 2 bases, with 12 bases left in between. The CDR3 totals 16 residues. Germline V gene data show CDR1 as SGHRS and CDR2 as YFSETQ.

The chain uses TRBV27 and TRBJ2-2; 10 positions match TRBD2. Germline lookup yields CDR1 MNHEY and CDR2 SMNVEV (reference sequence). The CDR3 spans 17 residues. V was pared by 6 bases and J by 4 bases, with 11 bases of the junction left unmatched. DNA of the CDR3: TGTGCCAGCAGGGCGGGTCTAGCGGGAGTGCGCACCGGGGAGCTGTTTTTT. Protein: CASRAGLAGVRTGELFF.

The chain joins TRBV4-2 to TRBJ1-4; D perhaps matches TRBD1 (6 bases). The CDR3 spans 17 residues. Germline V gene data show CDR1 as LGHNA and CDR2 as YNFKEQ. Trimming stripped 1 base from V and 4 bases from J, with 16 bases between. CDR3: CASSQVGGQAYNEKLFF. The DNA of the CDR3 is TGTGCCAGCAGCCAAGTGGGGGGGCAGGCTTATAATGAAAAACTGTTTTTT.

V is TRBV6-1 and J is TRBJ1-2, with 7 bases lining up with TRBD1. The germline V gene encodes CDR1 MNHNS and CDR2 SASEGT. V was pared by 3 bases and J by 7 bases, with 8 bases of the junction left unmatched. CDR3 length: 14 residues. The CDR3 loop reads CASSEVNQGGGYTF. The CDR3 bases are TGTGCCAGCAGTGAGGTCAATCAGGGGGGTGGCTACACCTTC.

This clone has more than one count but fewer than ten. V and J are TRBV28 and TRBJ2-3, with 7 bases aligning to TRBD2. Germline assignment: CDR1 MDHEN and CDR2 SYDVKM. V was clipped by 6 bases and J by 1 base; unmatched bases: 7. The CDR3 totals 15 residues. The DNA for the CDR3 is TGTGCCAGCAGCACCTCGGGGGGAGGCACAGATACGCAGTATTTT. This sequence encodes CASSTSGGGTDTQYF. Filled out from reference TRBV28 and TRBJ2-3, the complete variable domain reads DVKVTQSSRYLVKRTGEKVFLECVQDMDHENMFWYRQDPGLGLRLIYFSYDVKMKEKGDIPEGYSVSREKKERFSLILESASTNQTSMYLCASSTSGGGTDTQYFGPGTRLTVL.

The chain has TRBV4-1 and TRBJ2-1; 14 bases match TRBD2. This CDR3 region has 17 residues. The V segment lost 2 bases and the J segment 9 bases; nucleotides outside the gene matches: 9. Germline CDR1 is MGHRA and CDR2 is YSYEKL. CDR3 sequence (DNA): TGCGCCAGCAGCCAACCGGGACTAGCGGGAGTAAGGGCTGAGCAGTTCTTC. This encodes CASSQPGLAGVRAEQFF.

This clone was detected only a few times. The J gene is TRBJ1-4, the V gene TRBV4-1; TRBD1 is a possible D gene (5 bases). CDR3 length equals 14 residues. Germline CDR1 reads MGHRA; CDR2 reads YSYEKL. The germline V and J ends were trimmed by 7 bases and 5 bases, with 14 bases remaining between them. For the CDR3, the DNA is TGCGCCAGCACCCCAGGGTGGGGGAATGAAAAACTGTTTTTT. Translation: CASTPGWGNEKLFF.

The J gene is TRBJ1-1, the V gene TRBV6-5; D gene uncertain. Trimming took 5 bases from V and 4 from J, leaving 11 bases between them. The V gene's germline CDR1 is MNHEY and CDR2 SVGAGI. The CDR3 extends over 13 amino acids. In DNA, the CDR3 is TGTGCCAGCAGTCTCGGGAGTGGCACTGAAGCTTTCTTT. It is translated as CASSLGSGTEAFF.

V gene TRBV4-1 combines with J gene TRBJ2-7; TRBD2 matches 7 bases. J gave up 3 bases and V 2 bases, and 7 bases lay outside the gene matches. CDR3 length: 15 residues. Germline CDR1 is MGHRA and CDR2 is YSYEKL. The CDR3 coding sequence is TGCGCCAGCAGCCAACCTGGACTAGAGATCTACGAGCAGTACTTC. This sequence encodes CASSQPGLEIYEQYF.

The chain combines TRBV19 with TRBJ1-5; TRBD1 matches 8 bases. Germline-derived CDR1 and CDR2 are LNHDA and SQIVND (reference sequence). This CDR3 spans 16 amino acids. V shed 4 bases, J shed 0 bases, and the junction held 5 bases outside the gene matches. Here the CDR3 DNA reads TGTGCCAGTAGTACTCAGGGGGCTTATAGCAATCAGCCCCAGCATTTT. The encoded protein is CASSTQGAYSNQPQHF.

This chain uses TRBV6-2 or TRBV6-3 with TRBJ2-1; the D is unclear. CDR3 length equals 13 residues. Germline CDR1 reads MNHEY; CDR2 reads SVGEGT. V was trimmed by 0 bases and J by 8 bases, leaving 8 bases between them. The chain's CDR3 is CASSYSYGYEQFF. The DNA for the CDR3 is TGTGCCAGCAGTTACTCGTATGGGTATGAGCAGTTCTTC.

The CDR3 protein is CSVEGLAGVGINEQFF. The CDR3 nucleotides are TGCAGCGTTGAAGGACTAGCGGGAGTCGGGATCAATGAGCAGTTCTTC. The rearrangement uses TRBV29-1 and TRBJ2-1; 12 positions match TRBD2. The germline V gene has CDR1 SQVTM and CDR2 ANQGSEA. This CDR3 is built from 16 residues. The V segment lost 1 base and the J segment 6 bases; nucleotides outside the gene matches: 7.

A single count supports this clone. CDR3 in amino acids: CASSPGTSGSWADTQYF. CDR3 coding DNA: TGTGCCAGCTCACCAGGGACTAGCGGGAGTTGGGCAGATACGCAGTATTTT. The V and J genes are TRBV18 and TRBJ2-3, with 14 nucleotides matching TRBD2. The junction had 5 bases not matched to a gene; V was cut back by 2 bases and J by 4 bases. The V gene's germline CDR1 is KGHSH and CDR2 LQKENI. This CDR3 is 17 amino acids long.

The genes are TRBV25-1 and TRBJ2-3; maybe TRBD1 (6 bases). V was trimmed by 1 base and J by 1 base, leaving 18 bases between them. The CDR3 is 18 residues long. Per the germline V gene, CDR1 is MGHDK and CDR2 is SYGVNS. CDR3 DNA: TGTGCCAGCAGTGAATTCGCAGGACAGCCCGGGGGCACAGATACGCAGTATTTT. Translation: CASSEFAGQPGGTDTQYF. The full variable domain, completed using reference TRBV25-1 and TRBJ2-3, is EADIYQTPRYLVIGTGKKITLECSQTMGHDKMYWYQQDPGMELHLIHYSYGVNSTEKGDLSSESTVSRIRTEHFPLTLESARPSHTSQYLCASSEFAGQPGGTDTQYFGPGTRLTVL.

V gene TRBV29-1 combines with J gene TRBJ2-5; D is tentatively TRBD1 or TRBD2 (5 bases each). Germline V lookup: CDR1 SQVTM, CDR2 ANQGSEA. This CDR3 has 13 residues. The germline V and J ends were trimmed by 5 bases and 5 bases, with 15 bases remaining between them. CDR3 in DNA: TGCAGCGTTTATAACCGGGACGTCGAGACCCAGTACTTC. It is translated as CSVYNRDVETQYF.

The genes are TRBV6-5 and TRBJ1-3; D is uncertain. Germline assignment: CDR1 MNHEY and CDR2 SVGAGI. CDR3 length equals 16 residues. V was clipped by 3 bases and J by 0 bases, with 12 bases between them. The CDR3 loop reads CASSYSWQLSGNTIYF. CDR3 DNA sequence: TGTGCCAGCAGTTATTCGTGGCAGCTCTCTGGAAACACCATATATTTT.